Below, 14 T cell receptor beta chains from the same sample are listed, as sequenced in a study of a mutant IDH1 vaccine in newly diagnosed glioma. Method: immunoSEQ multiplex PCR; TCRdb's copy keeps in-frame clones and lacks some. The sample lists about 54,000 clones; more than 80% were seen once. The time point is: baseline, week 1 (first vaccination visit). The sample's treatment: pre-vaccination baseline after standard-of-care therapy. Specimen: PBMCs, collected from a glioma patient treated with radiotherapy, temozolomide or both. Source of these receptors: a man younger than 30 with glioma.

This clone was seen a single time. The J gene is TRBJ1-6, the V gene TRBV7-9; TRBD1 is a possible D gene (6 bases). Trimming left V 5 bases short and J 8 bases short, with 13 bases between. Germline V CDR1 and CDR2: SEHNR, FQNEAQ (reference sequence). The length of the CDR3 is 14 residues. The CDR3 reads CASSTPGTHSPLHF. DNA for the CDR3: TGTGCCAGCAGCACACCCGGGACACATTCACCCCTCCACTTT.

J is TRBJ2-3 and V is TRBV7-9; the match to TRBD1 covers 7 bases. The CDR3 extends over 14 amino acids. V trimming: 5 bases; J trimming: 6 bases; junction bases outside the gene matches: 8. Germline V gene lookup returns CDR1 SEHNR and CDR2 FQNEAQ (reference sequence). CDR3 in DNA: TGTGCCAGCAGCCGGGACAGACACATGGATACGCAGTATTTT. It specifies CASSRDRHMDTQYF.

The chain recombines TRBV7-2 with TRBJ2-7; D remains ambiguous. Trimming took 1 base from V and 5 from J, leaving 12 bases between them. CDR3 length: 14 amino acids. In germline, CDR1 is SGHTA, CDR2 FQGNSA. The CDR3 bases are TGTGCCAGCAGCTTAGGTAGGCAGGTAGACGAGCAGTACTTC. Translating gives CASSLGRQVDEQYF.

This chain links TRBV5-4 with TRBJ1-4; D is uncertain. The CDR3 is made up of 12 amino acids. Trimming shortened V by 4 bases and J by 8 bases, and 9 bases separated the two germline ends. CDR1 and CDR2 from the germline V gene are SGHNT and YYREEE (reference sequence). The CDR3 DNA is TGTGCCAGCAGCGCGGACCTGGAAAAACTGTTTTTT. Its translation: CASSADLEKLFF.

This clone occurred a few times. This chain joins TRBV4-3 and TRBJ1-1, with no clear D. Germline-derived CDR1 and CDR2 are LGHNA and YSLEER. This CDR3 contains 13 residues. V was pared by 0 bases and J by 5 bases, with 7 bases between. CDR3 loop: CASSQETWTEAFF. The CDR3 nucleotides are TGCGCCAGCAGCCAAGAGACATGGACTGAAGCTTTCTTT.

This clone was counted a few times. The V call is TRBV6-6, the J call TRBJ1-1; D remains unclear. The V end was cut by 4 bases, the J end by 7 bases, with 7 bases between. Germline CDR1 is MNHNY and CDR2 is SVGAGI (reference sequence). The CDR3 loop spans 11 amino acids. The CDR3 region has the DNA TGTGCCAGCAGTTTGGCTAATGAAGCTTTCTTT. It translates to CASSLANEAFF.

This chain connects TRBV6-1 to TRBJ2-7; D is uncertain. This CDR3 region has 13 residues. Trimming pared 4 bases from V and 0 bases from J, leaving 7 bases between. Germline assignment: CDR1 MNHNS and CDR2 SASEGT. The chain's CDR3 is CASSVSSSYEQYF. The DNA of the CDR3 is TGTGCCAGCAGTGTCTCCTCCTCCTACGAGCAGTACTTC.

The J gene is TRBJ2-2, the V gene TRBV7-2, with a tentative D call TRBD2 (6 bases). Germline V gene lookup returns CDR1 SGHTA and CDR2 FQGNSA. The CDR3 runs to 16 residues. V lost 1 base to trimming and J lost 4 bases, with 13 bases between them. The CDR3 region has the DNA TGTGCCAGCAGCTTAGAACTGGGACTGACCACCGGGGAGCTGTTTTTT. Encoded protein: CASSLELGLTTGELFF.

The genes are TRBV6-1 and TRBJ1-1; D is perhaps TRBD1 (5 bases). This CDR3 comprises 15 residues. V lost 6 bases and J lost 1, with 15 bases in between. Germline CDR1 and CDR2: MNHNS and SASEGT. This CDR3 is CASSPTPTGNTEAFF. The DNA of the CDR3 is TGTGCCAGCAGCCCAACCCCAACAGGGAACACTGAAGCTTTCTTT.

This clone has just one count. This chain links TRBV6-1 with TRBJ1-1; perhaps TRBD1 as D (6 bases). CDR1 and CDR2 (germline): MNHNS, SASEGT. This CDR3 comprises 15 residues. Trimming took off 4 bases at V and 4 bases at J, with 16 bases between the two ends. The CDR3 sequence is CASSAPNRASTEAFF. In DNA, the CDR3 is TGTGCCAGCAGTGCTCCAAACAGGGCTTCCACTGAAGCTTTCTTT.

This clone has a single count. The chain links TRBV6-5 to TRBJ2-5, with D unresolved. This CDR3 region has 13 residues. The germline gives CDR1 MNHEY, CDR2 SVGAGI. V was cut by 4 bases and J by 2 bases, with 8 bases left in between. The CDR3 DNA follows: TGTGCCAGCAGTTCCTACCGGCAAGAGACCCAGTACTTC. This encodes CASSSYRQETQYF.

This clone showed up just once. In DNA, the CDR3 is TGTGCCAGCAGCTTACGACCCGGACAGGGCTTCTACTTC. Translated, it gives CASSLRPGQGFYF. The chain couples TRBV7-9 to TRBJ2-7, with TRBD1 matching 8 bases. In germline, CDR1 is SEHNR, CDR2 FQNEAQ (reference sequence). The trim removed 2 bases at V and 13 bases at J, leaving 10 bases unmatched. This CDR3 is built from 13 residues.

As concerns this clone: Relative to the germline gene, one junction end is altered; a read error may explain this. The CDR3 bases are TGTGCCAGCAGCTTAGACGTAAACCCCATATATTTT. It codes for CASSLDVNPIYF. The chain recombines TRBV7-2 with TRBJ1-3; D gene uncertain. Germline V CDR1 and CDR2: SGHTA, FQGNSA. The CDR3 totals 12 residues.

A few counts support this clone. The chain uses TRBV19 and TRBJ1-1; D unclear. Trimming removed 1 base from V and 6 bases from J, with 6 bases in between. This CDR3 spans 12 amino acids. CDR1 and CDR2 (germline): LNHDA, SQIVND (reference sequence). The CDR3 DNA sequence: TGTGCCAGTAGTATAGCGAAGGCTGAAGCTTTCTTT. Its protein product is CASSIAKAEAFF.